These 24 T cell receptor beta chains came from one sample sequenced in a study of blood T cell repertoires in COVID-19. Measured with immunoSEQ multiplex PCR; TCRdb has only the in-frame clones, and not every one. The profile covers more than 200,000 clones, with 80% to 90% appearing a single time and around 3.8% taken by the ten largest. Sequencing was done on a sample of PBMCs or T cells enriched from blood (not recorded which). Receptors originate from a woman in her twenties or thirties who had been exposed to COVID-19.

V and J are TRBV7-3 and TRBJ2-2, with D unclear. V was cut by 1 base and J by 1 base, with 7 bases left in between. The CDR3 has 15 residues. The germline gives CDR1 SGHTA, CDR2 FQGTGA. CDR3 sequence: CASSLKAGNTGELFF. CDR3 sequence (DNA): TGTGCCAGCAGCTTAAAGGCAGGGAACACCGGGGAGCTGTTTTTT.

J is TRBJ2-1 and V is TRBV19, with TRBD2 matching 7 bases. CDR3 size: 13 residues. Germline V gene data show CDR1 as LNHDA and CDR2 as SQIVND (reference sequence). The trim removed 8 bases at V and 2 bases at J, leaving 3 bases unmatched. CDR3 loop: CASALAAYNEQFF. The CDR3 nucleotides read TGTGCCAGTGCCCTAGCGGCCTACAATGAGCAGTTCTTC.

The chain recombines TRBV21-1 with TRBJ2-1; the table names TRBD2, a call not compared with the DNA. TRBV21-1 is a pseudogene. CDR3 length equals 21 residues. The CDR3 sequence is CASSKANGREFCPILYNEQFF. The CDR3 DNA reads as TGTGCCAGCAGCAAGGCTAACGGGCGGGAGTTTTGTCCGATCCTCTACAATGAGCAGTTCTTC.

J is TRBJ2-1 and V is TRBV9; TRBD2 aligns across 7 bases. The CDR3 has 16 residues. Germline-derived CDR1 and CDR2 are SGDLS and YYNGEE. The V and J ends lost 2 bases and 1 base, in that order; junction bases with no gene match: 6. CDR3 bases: TGTGCCAGCAGCGTGGAAACAGCGGGATCCTACAATGAGCAGTTCTTC. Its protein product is CASSVETAGSYNEQFF.

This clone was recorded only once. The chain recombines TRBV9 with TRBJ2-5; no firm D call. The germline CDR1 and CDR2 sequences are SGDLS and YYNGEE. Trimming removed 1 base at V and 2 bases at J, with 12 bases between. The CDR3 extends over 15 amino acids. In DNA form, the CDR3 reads TGTGCCAGCAGCGTATGGTCAGGTCTACAAGAGACCCAGTACTTC. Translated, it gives CASSVWSGLQETQYF.

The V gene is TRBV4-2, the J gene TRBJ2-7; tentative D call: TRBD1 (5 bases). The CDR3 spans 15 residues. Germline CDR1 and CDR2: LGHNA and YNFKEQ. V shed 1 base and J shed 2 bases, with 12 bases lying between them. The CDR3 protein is CASSQGQGLTYEQYF. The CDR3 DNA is TGTGCCAGCAGCCAAGGTCAGGGTTTAACCTACGAGCAGTACTTC.

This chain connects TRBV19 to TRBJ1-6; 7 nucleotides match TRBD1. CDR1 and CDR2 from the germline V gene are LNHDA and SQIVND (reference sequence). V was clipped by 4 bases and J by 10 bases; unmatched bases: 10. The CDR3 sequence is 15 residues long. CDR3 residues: CASSTPPTGDSPLHF. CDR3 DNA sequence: TGTGCCAGTAGTACTCCTCCTACAGGGGACTCACCCCTCCACTTT.

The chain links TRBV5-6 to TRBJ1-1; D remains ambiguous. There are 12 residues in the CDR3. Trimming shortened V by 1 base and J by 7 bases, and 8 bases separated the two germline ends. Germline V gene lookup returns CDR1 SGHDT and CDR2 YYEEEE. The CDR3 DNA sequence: TGTGCCAGCAGCTTGTGGAGCAGTGAAGCTTTCTTT. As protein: CASSLWSSEAFF.

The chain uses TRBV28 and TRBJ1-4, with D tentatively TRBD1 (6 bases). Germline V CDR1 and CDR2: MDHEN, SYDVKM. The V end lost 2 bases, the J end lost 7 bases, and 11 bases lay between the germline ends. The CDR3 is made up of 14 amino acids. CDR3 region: CASSLATGFEKLFF. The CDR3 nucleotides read TGTGCCAGCAGTTTAGCGACAGGCTTTGAAAAACTGTTTTTT.

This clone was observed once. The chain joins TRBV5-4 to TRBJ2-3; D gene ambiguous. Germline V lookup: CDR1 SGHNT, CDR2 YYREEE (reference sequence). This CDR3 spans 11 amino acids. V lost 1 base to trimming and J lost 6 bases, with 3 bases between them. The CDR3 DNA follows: TGTGCCAGCAGCTTGTCTGATACGCAGTATTTT. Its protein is CASSLSDTQYF.

The CDR3: CASSGGDRAHEQYF. In DNA form, the CDR3 reads TGCGCCAGCAGCGGCGGGGACAGGGCCCACGAGCAGTACTTC. The gene calls are TRBV5-1 and TRBJ2-7; TRBD1 aligns across 9 bases. In germline, CDR1 is SGHRS, CDR2 YFSETQ. This CDR3 is built from 14 residues. V shed 4 bases, J shed 5 bases, and the junction held 7 bases outside the gene matches.

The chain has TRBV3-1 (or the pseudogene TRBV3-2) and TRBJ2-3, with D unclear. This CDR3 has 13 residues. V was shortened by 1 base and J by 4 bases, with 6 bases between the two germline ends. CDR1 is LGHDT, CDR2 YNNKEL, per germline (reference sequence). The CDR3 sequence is CASSQVGPDTQYF. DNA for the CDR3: TGTGCCAGCAGCCAAGTTGGGCCAGATACGCAGTATTTT.

The CDR3 DNA reads as TGCGCCAGCAGCTTGGGGACTAGCGGGAGTGTTAAGACCCAGTACTTC. Its protein is CASSLGTSGSVKTQYF. The V call is TRBV5-1, the J call TRBJ2-5; 13 nucleotides agree with TRBD2. The ends lost 0 bases at V and 6 bases at J; junction bases unmatched: 5. The CDR3 contains 16 residues. Germline lookup yields CDR1 SGHRS and CDR2 YFSETQ. The variable domain in full, completed from reference TRBV5-1 and TRBJ2-5, reads KAGVTQTPRYLIKTRGQQVTLSCSPISGHRSVSWYQQTPGQGLQFLFEYFSETQRNKGNFPGRFSGRQFSNSRSEMNVSTLELGDSALYLCASSLGTSGSVKTQYFGPGTRLLVL.

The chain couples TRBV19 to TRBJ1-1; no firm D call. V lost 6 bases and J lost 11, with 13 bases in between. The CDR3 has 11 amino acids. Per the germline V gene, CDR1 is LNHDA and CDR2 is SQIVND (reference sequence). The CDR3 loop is CASRYLSLAFF. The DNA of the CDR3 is TGTGCCAGTAGGTACCTAAGCCTGGCTTTCTTT.

The chain's CDR3 is CASSDRGGGRYGYTF. The CDR3 DNA follows: TGTGCCAGCAGTGATCGGGGAGGGGGAAGATATGGCTACACCTTC. The chain combines TRBV2 with TRBJ1-2; possibly TRBD1 for D (6 bases). Trimming removed 3 bases at V and 5 bases at J, with 16 bases between. Germline V CDR1 and CDR2: SNHLY, FYNNEI. This CDR3 spans 15 amino acids.

CDR3 DNA: TGTGCCAGCAGCCCGAGAGACAGGGGGGCACCCCTCCACTTT. Translating it yields CASSPRDRGAPLHF. The chain recombines TRBV9 with TRBJ1-6; the match to TRBD1 covers 9 bases. The CDR3 spans 14 residues. After removal of 4 bases from V and 11 bases from J, the junction contained 7 bases not matched to a gene. Germline CDR1 is SGDLS and CDR2 is YYNGEE.

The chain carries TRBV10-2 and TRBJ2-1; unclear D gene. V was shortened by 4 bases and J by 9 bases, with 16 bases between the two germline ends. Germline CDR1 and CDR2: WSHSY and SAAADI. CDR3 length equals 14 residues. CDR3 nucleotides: TGCGCCAGCAGTGGCTCCCAACATCGAAGTGAGCAGTTCTTC. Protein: CASSGSQHRSEQFF.

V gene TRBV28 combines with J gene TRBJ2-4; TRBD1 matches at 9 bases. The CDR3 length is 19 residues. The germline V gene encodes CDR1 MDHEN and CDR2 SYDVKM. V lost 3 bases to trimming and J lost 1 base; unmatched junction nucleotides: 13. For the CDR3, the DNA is TGTGCCAGCAGTTTCCCGCGGCGGGACAGGGTCGGGGCCAAAAACATTCAGTACTTC. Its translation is CASSFPRRDRVGAKNIQYF.

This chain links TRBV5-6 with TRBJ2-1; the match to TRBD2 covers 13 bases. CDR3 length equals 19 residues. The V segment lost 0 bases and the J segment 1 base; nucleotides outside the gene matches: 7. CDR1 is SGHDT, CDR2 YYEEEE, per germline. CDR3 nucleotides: TGTGCCAGCAGCTTGGTCGGGACTAGCGGGAAAGGATCCTACAATGAGCAGTTCTTC. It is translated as CASSLVGTSGKGSYNEQFF.

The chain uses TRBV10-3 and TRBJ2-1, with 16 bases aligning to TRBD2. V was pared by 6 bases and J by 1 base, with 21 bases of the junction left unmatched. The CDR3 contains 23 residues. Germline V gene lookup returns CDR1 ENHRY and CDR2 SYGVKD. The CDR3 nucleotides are TGTGCCATCAGCGTAGATATGGGACTAGCGGGAGGGCCAAGTAAGACGTCCTACAATGAGCAGTTCTTC. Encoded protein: CAISVDMGLAGGPSKTSYNEQFF.

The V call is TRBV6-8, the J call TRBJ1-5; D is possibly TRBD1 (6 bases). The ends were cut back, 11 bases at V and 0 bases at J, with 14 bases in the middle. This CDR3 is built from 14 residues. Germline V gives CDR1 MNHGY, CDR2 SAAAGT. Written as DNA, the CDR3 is TGTGCCTGTACAGGGACAACTAGCAATCAGCCCCAGCATTTT. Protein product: CACTGTTSNQPQHF.

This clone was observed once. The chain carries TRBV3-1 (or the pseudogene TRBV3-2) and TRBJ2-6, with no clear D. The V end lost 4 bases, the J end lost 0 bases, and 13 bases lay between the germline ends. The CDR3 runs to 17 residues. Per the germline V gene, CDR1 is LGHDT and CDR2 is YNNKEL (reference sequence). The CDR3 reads CASSPFDTRSGANVLTF. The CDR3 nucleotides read TGTGCCAGCAGCCCTTTCGACACGCGCTCTGGGGCCAACGTCCTGACTTTC.

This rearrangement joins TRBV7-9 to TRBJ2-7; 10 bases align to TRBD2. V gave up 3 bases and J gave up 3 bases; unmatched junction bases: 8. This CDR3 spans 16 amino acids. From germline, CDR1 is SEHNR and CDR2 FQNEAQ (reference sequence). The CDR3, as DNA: TGTGCCAGCAGCTTGAGCGGGAGGGCCCAAGTCTACGAGCAGTACTTC. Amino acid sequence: CASSLSGRAQVYEQYF.

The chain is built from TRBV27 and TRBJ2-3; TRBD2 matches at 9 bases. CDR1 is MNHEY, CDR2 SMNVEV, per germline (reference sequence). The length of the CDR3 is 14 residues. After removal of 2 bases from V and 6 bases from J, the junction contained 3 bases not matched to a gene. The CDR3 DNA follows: TGTGCCAGCAGTTTAAGCGGGAGGTTGGATACGCAGTATTTT. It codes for CASSLSGRLDTQYF.